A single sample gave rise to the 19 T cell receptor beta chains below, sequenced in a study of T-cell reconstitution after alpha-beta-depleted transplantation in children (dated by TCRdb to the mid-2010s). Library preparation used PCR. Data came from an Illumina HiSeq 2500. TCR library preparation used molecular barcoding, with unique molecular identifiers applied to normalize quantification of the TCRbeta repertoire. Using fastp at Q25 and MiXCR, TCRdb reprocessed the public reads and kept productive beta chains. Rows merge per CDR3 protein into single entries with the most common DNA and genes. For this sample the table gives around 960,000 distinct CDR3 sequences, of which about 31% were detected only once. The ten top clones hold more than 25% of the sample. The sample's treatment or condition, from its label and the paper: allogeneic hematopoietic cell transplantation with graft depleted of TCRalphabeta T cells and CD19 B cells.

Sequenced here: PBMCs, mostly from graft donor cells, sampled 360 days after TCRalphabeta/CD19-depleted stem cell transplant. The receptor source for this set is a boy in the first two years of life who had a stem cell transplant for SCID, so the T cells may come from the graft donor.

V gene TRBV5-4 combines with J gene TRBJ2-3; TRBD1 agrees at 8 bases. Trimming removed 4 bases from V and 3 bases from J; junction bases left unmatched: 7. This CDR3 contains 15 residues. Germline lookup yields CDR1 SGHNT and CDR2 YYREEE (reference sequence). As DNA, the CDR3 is TGTGCCAGCAGCGAGAGACAGGGGTGGACAGATACGCAGTATTTT. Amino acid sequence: CASSERQGWTDTQYF.

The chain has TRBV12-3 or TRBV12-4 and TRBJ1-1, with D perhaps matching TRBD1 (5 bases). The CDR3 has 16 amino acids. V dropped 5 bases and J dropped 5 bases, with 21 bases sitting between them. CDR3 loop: CASSPPKGGAWTEAFF. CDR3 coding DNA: TGTGCCAGCAGTCCCCCGAAGGGAGGGGCCTGGACTGAAGCTTTCTTT.

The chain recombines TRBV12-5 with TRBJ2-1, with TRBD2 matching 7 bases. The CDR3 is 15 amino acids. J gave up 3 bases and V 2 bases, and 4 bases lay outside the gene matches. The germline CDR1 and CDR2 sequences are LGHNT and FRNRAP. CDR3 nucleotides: TGTGCTAGTGGTTTGAGCGGGGATAACTACAATGAGCAGTTCTTC. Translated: CASGLSGDNYNEQFF.

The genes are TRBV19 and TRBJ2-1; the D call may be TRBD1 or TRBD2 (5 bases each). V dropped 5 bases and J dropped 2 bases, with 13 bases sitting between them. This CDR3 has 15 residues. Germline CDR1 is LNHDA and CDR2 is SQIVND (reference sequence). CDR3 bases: TGTGCCAGTAGTCCAGCTTGGGGGACCTACAATGAGCAGTTCTTC. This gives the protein CASSPAWGTYNEQFF.

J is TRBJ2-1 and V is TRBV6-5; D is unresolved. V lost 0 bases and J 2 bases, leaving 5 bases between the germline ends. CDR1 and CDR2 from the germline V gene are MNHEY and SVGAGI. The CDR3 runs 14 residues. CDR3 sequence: CASSYSPPYNEQFF. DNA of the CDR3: TGTGCCAGCAGTTACTCCCCGCCCTACAATGAGCAGTTCTTC.

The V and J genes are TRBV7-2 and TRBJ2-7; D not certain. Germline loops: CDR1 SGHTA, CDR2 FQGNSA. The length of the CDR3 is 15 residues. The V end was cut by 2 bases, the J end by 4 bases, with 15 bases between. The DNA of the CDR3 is TGTGCCAGCAGCTTATCACCGGCGGAACTATACGAGCAGTACTTC. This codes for CASSLSPAELYEQYF.

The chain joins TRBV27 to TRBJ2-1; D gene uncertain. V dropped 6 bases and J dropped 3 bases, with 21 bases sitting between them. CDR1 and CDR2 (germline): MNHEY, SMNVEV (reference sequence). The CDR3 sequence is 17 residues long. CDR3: CASSCTPFEGLYNEQFF. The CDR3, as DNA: TGTGCCAGCAGCTGCACCCCTTTCGAAGGTCTCTACAATGAGCAGTTCTTC.

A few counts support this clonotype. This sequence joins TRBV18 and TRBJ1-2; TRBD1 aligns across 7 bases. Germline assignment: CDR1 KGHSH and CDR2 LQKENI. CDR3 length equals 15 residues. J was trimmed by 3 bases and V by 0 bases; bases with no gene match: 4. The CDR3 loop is CASSPPAGTDYGYTF. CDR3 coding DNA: TGTGCCAGCTCACCACCGGCCGGGACAGACTATGGCTACACCTTC.

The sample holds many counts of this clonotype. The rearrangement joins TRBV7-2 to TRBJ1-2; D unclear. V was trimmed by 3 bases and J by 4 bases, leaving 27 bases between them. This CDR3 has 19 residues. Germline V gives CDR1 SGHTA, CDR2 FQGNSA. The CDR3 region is CASSFTSHPDARIGYGYTF. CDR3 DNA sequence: TGTGCCAGCAGCTTCACCTCCCATCCAGACGCTCGGATAGGCTATGGCTACACCTTC.

The DNA of the CDR3 is TGTGCCAGCAGCGTTGAGCCCAGCGGGGGGTGGAATGAGCAGTTCTTC. Translated: CASSVEPSGGWNEQFF. The rearrangement uses TRBV5-8 and TRBJ2-1, with 9 nucleotides matching TRBD2. The germline V gene has CDR1 SGHTS and CDR2 YDEGEE. There are 16 residues in the CDR3. V dropped 4 bases and J dropped 7; count of bases not matched to a gene: 12. Looking up the rest from reference TRBV5-8 and TRBJ2-1 gives the full variable domain: EAGVTQSPTHLIKTRGQQATLRCSPISGHTSVYWYQQALGLGLQFLLWYDEGEERNRGNFPPRFSGRQFPNYSSELNVNALELEDSALYLCASSVEPSGGWNEQFFGPGTRLTVL.

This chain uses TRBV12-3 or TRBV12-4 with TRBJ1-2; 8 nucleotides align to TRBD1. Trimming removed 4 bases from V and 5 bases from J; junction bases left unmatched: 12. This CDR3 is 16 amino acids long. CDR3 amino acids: CASSSVGQGRGYGYTF. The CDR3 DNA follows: TGTGCCAGCAGTTCGGTCGGACAGGGACGCGGGTATGGCTACACCTTC.

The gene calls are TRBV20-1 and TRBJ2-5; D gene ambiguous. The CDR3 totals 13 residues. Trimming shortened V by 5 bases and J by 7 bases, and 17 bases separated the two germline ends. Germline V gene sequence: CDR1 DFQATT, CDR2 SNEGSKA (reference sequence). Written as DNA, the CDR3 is TGCAGTGCTCATGAAGGCTACCCTGGGACCCAGTACTTC. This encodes CSAHEGYPGTQYF.

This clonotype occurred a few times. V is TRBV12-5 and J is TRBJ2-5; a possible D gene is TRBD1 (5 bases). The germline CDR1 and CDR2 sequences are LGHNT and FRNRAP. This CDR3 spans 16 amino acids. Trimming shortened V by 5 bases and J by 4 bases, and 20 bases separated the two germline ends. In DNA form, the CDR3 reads TGTGCTAGTGGTCCGGGCCGGGCAGGGTGTGGAGAGACCCAGTACTTC. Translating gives CASGPGRAGCGETQYF.

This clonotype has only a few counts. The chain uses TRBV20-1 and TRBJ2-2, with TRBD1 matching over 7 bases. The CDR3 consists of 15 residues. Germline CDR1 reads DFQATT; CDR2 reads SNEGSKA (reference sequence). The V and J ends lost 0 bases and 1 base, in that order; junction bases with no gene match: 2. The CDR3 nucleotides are TGCAGTGCTAGAGATGGACAGGAGAACACCGGGGAGCTGTTTTTT. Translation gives CSARDGQENTGELFF.

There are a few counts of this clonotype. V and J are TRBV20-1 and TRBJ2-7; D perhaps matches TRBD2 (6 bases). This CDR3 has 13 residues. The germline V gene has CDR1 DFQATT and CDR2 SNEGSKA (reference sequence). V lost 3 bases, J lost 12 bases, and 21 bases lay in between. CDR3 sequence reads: CSARFRDSRGRYF. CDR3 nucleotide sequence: TGCAGTGCTAGGTTTAGGGACTCTCGAGGGCGGTACTTC.

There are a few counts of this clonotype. The DNA of the CDR3 is TGTGCCAGCTCACCGGACAGGGTCGGCAATCAGCCCCAGCATTTT. As protein: CASSPDRVGNQPQHF. This rearrangement joins TRBV18 to TRBJ1-5, with 8 nucleotides matching TRBD1. This CDR3 contains 15 residues. Looked up from germline, CDR1 is KGHSH and CDR2 is LQKENI. V gave up 3 bases and J gave up 2 bases; unmatched junction bases: 3.

CDR3 sequence reads: CASSVAALYEQYF. The CDR3 nucleotides are TGCGCCAGCAGCGTAGCGGCCCTGTACGAGCAGTACTTC. The chain has TRBV5-1 and TRBJ2-7; D perhaps matches TRBD2 (6 bases). This CDR3 comprises 13 residues. V shed 4 bases and J shed 4 bases, with 12 bases lying between them. Germline V gives CDR1 SGHRS, CDR2 YFSETQ.

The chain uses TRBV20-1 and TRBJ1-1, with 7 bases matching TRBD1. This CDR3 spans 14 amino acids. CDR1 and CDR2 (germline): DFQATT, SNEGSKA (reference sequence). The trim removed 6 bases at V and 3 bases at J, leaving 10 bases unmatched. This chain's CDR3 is CSARGQVQYTEAFF. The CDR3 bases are TGCAGTGCGAGGGGGCAGGTGCAATACACTGAAGCTTTCTTT.

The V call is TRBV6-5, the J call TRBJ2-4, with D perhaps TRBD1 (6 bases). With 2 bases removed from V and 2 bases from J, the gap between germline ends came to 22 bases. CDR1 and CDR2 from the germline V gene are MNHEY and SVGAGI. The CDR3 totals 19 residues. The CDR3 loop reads CASSYDLQQGQPSKNIQYF. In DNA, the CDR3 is TGTGCCAGCAGTTACGACCTCCAACAGGGACAACCATCCAAAAACATTCAGTACTTC.